This TCR beta chain stems from a study of blood T cell repertoires in COVID-19. Across the whole study: PBMCs, B-cell-depleted T cells, or T cells were the source of the cDNA or gDNA that made up the material.

Participant-reported clinical history was the basis for cohort assignment. How the authors handled the data: Amplification with reference gene primers provided the estimates of nucleated cell counts. TCRdb's copy holds only in-frame clones and misses some; the assay was immunoSEQ multiplex PCR. V and J calls and clone size are as listed in that table; D and trimming were resolved from the DNA. The table lists about 260,000 clones, about 88% of them singletons. CDR3 length: 13 residues. Germline lookup yields CDR1 MDHEN and CDR2 SYDVKM. V lost 5 bases and J lost 5; bases outside the gene matches: 5. V and J are TRBV28 and TRBJ1-2; the match to TRBD1 covers 7 bases. The sequencing sample was made of PBMCs or T cells enriched from blood (not recorded which). The clonotype was recovered from a man in his thirties or forties with acute COVID-19. This CDR3 reads CASSLTGTYGYTF. The CDR3 DNA reads TGTGCCAGCAGTCTGACAGGGACGTATGGCTACACCTTC.